The 18 T cell receptor beta chains listed next were all sequenced from one sample in a study of blood T cell repertoires in COVID-19. Sequenced by immunoSEQ multiplex PCR; TCRdb stores in-frame clones only, minus some. The data show fewer than 350,000 clones, 75% to 95% seen once. Sequencing input: peripheral blood. These receptors were obtained from a woman under 40 with COVID-19, enrolled during active disease.

This sequence joins TRBV30 and TRBJ2-5; a possible D gene is TRBD2 (7 bases). This CDR3 is built from 14 residues. Trimming stripped 4 bases from V and 6 bases from J, with 18 bases between. CDR1 GTSNPN and CDR2 SVGIG come from the germline V gene (reference sequence). The CDR3 coding sequence is TGTGCCTGGAATCCCGGAGGGGGGGGAAAGACCCAGTACTTC. Translating gives CAWNPGGGGKTQYF.

The rearrangement joins TRBV11-2 to TRBJ1-2; 7 bases are shared with TRBD1. The J segment lost 8 bases and the V segment lost 5 bases, leaving 11 bases of the junction unmatched. The germline CDR1 and CDR2 sequences are SGHAT and FQNNGV. This CDR3 comprises 14 residues. CDR3 bases: TGTGCCAGCAGCCTTAAAGGGGGCAGAAGAGGCTACACCTTC. Translation gives CASSLKGGRRGYTF.

This clone occurred once. The rearrangement uses TRBV6-4 and TRBJ2-2; 9 bases are a match to TRBD2. V gave up 4 bases and J gave up 5 bases; unmatched junction bases: 8. CDR1 is MRHNA and CDR2 is SNTAGT in the germline V gene. The CDR3 consists of 16 residues. CDR3 DNA sequence: TGTGCCAGCAGTGTGAGTAGCGGGAGAAGGACCGGGGAGCTGTTTTTT. Protein: CASSVSSGRRTGELFF.

This chain uses TRBV2 with TRBJ1-6; TRBD1 might be the D (6 bases). The CDR3 covers 16 residues. V was cut by 4 bases and J by 5 bases, with 15 bases left in between. CDR1 and CDR2 from the germline V gene are SNHLY and FYNNEI. CDR3 sequence: CASSGGTGQDNSPLHF. The CDR3 coding sequence is TGTGCCAGCAGTGGAGGTACAGGGCAAGATAATTCACCCCTCCACTTT.

The V call is TRBV14, the J call TRBJ1-2; 10 positions agree with TRBD1. This CDR3 comprises 15 residues. The V gene's germline CDR1 is SGHDN and CDR2 FVKESK. Trimming removed 4 bases from V and 6 bases from J; junction bases left unmatched: 8. This chain's CDR3 is CASSRPGQGFHGYTF. The DNA for the CDR3 is TGTGCCAGCAGCCGGCCGGGACAGGGGTTTCATGGCTACACCTTC.

V is TRBV4-3 and J is TRBJ2-3, with a possible D match to TRBD2 (7 bases). The CDR3 covers 15 residues. V lost 0 bases, J lost 4 bases, and 11 bases lay in between. Per the germline V gene, CDR1 is LGHNA and CDR2 is YSLEER. Here the CDR3 DNA reads TGCGCCAGCAGCCAAGATCGCGGGGGCGCAGATACGCAGTATTTT. This codes for CASSQDRGGADTQYF.

The CDR3 region is CAWSGGQGAEPQHF. CDR3 DNA: TGTGCCTGGAGTGGGGGACAGGGGGCTGAGCCCCAGCATTTT. The rearrangement joins TRBV30 to TRBJ1-5; 12 bases align to TRBD1. Germline CDR1 GTSNPN, CDR2 SVGIG (reference sequence). With V trimmed by 1 base and J by 8 bases, 3 bases remained unmatched. The CDR3 extends over 14 amino acids.

The chain carries TRBV2 and TRBJ2-5, with D possibly being TRBD2 (6 bases). Germline values: CDR1 SNHLY, CDR2 FYNNEI. V shed 10 bases and J shed 5 bases, with 26 bases lying between them. CDR3 length: 16 amino acids. Here the CDR3 reads CATYAAGTTGGETQYF. The CDR3 DNA reads as TGTGCCACCTACGCAGCGGGCACCACAGGAGGGGAGACCCAGTACTTC.

Worth noting for this clone: One end of the junction varies from germline; a read error may be responsible. The chain uses TRBV4-1 and TRBJ2-1; 7 nucleotides agree with TRBD2. CDR1 is MGHRA, CDR2 YSYEKL, per germline. The CDR3 length is 19 residues. CDR3 sequence (DNA): TGCGCCCGCAGCCGACGCGGGAGAATAGCGGAAGCCCCCTACAATGAGCAGTTCTTC. The encoded protein is CARSRRGRIAEAPYNEQFF.

The chain recombines TRBV7-9 with TRBJ2-7, with 8 bases lining up with TRBD1. The CDR3 runs 14 residues. Trimming cost V 4 bases and J 5 bases; bases outside gene matches: 7. From germline, CDR1 is SEHNR and CDR2 FQNEAQ (reference sequence). CDR3 DNA sequence: TGTGCCAGCAGCTCTGACAGGGGCCGTCACGAGCAGTACTTC. It is translated as CASSSDRGRHEQYF.

CDR3 nucleotide sequence: TGTGCCATCAGTGCGCGAGGGCAGGACGAGCAGTACTTC. The encoded protein is CAISARGQDEQYF. V gene TRBV10-3 combines with J gene TRBJ2-7; D is perhaps TRBD2 (5 bases). This CDR3 contains 13 residues. Trimming took off 4 bases at V and 5 bases at J, with 12 bases between the two ends. Germline-derived CDR1 and CDR2 are ENHRY and SYGVKD.

This chain connects TRBV19 to TRBJ1-3; D is unresolved. V shed 8 bases and J shed 0 bases, with 11 bases lying between them. CDR1 is LNHDA and CDR2 is SQIVND in the germline V gene (reference sequence). CDR3 length equals 14 residues. CDR3 sequence: CASSGLFSGNTIYF. The CDR3 nucleotides are TGTGCCAGTTCCGGACTGTTCTCTGGAAACACCATATATTTT.

The CDR3 DNA reads as TGTGCCAGCAGCTCGGACAGCCATCAGCCCCAGCATTTT. The encoded protein is CASSSDSHQPQHF. This sequence joins TRBV7-6 and TRBJ1-5; D is possibly TRBD1 (6 bases). Germline CDR1 reads SGHVS; CDR2 reads FNYEAQ. This CDR3 has 13 residues. Trimming removed 4 bases at V and 5 bases at J, with 9 bases between.

In the case of this clone: The junction shows a germline mismatch at one end, possibly a read error. The V gene is TRBV7-7, the J gene TRBJ2-5; a weak D match, TRBD2 (7 bases). The CDR3 is 14 residues long. Per germline, CDR1 SSHAT and CDR2 FNYEAQ (reference sequence). CDR3 bases: TGTGCTAGCAGCCCCGAGGGGGGGCTGGAGACCCAGTACTTC. Residues: CASSPEGGLETQYF.

The CDR3 bases are TGCGCCAGCAGCCCGGACCGGGGGGAGACCCAGTACTTC. This gives the protein CASSPDRGETQYF. The chain combines TRBV4-1 with TRBJ2-5, with a tentative D call TRBD2 (6 bases). The V gene's germline CDR1 is MGHRA and CDR2 YSYEKL. V was pared by 4 bases and J by 5 bases, with 11 bases between. The CDR3 has 13 residues.

The table lists this clone with a count of one. This chain links TRBV5-8 with TRBJ2-5, with 11 nucleotides matching TRBD2. Trimming removed 0 bases from V and 4 bases from J; junction bases left unmatched: 8. Per the germline V gene, CDR1 is SGHTS and CDR2 is YDEGEE. This CDR3 has 17 residues. Here the CDR3 DNA reads TGTGCCAGCAGCTTGGGAATAGCGGGAGGGCCCGGAGAGACCCAGTACTTC. This gives the protein CASSLGIAGGPGETQYF.

The genes are TRBV4-3 and TRBJ2-7; maybe TRBD1 (5 bases). The V gene's germline CDR1 is LGHNA and CDR2 YSLEER. V lost 4 bases and J lost 2, with 12 bases in between. The CDR3 sequence is 14 residues long. CDR3 sequence reads: CASSPMWGPYEQYF. The CDR3 nucleotides read TGCGCCAGCAGCCCGATGTGGGGCCCCTACGAGCAGTACTTC.

This clone has only one observation. The chain uses TRBV9 and TRBJ2-6; TRBD1 agrees at 10 bases. J lost 3 bases, V lost 0 bases, and 9 bases had no gene match. Germline assignment: CDR1 SGDLS and CDR2 YYNGEE. This CDR3 has 19 amino acids. This chain's CDR3 is CASSVEGQGRYFGANVLTF. CDR3 DNA: TGTGCCAGCAGCGTAGAGGGACAGGGGCGCTACTTTGGGGCCAACGTCCTGACTTTC. Based on the CDR3 plus reference TRBV9 and TRBJ2-6, the full variable domain is DSGVTQTPKHLITATGQRVTLRCSPRSGDLSVYWYQQSLDQGLQFLIQYYNGEERAKGNILERFSAQQFPDLHSELNLSSLELGDSALYFCASSVEGQGRYFGANVLTFGAGSRLTVL.